This passage covers 9 T cell receptor beta chains from one sample sequenced in a study of T cells in Graves' hyperthyroidism and ophthalmopathy. Amplification of TCR beta CDR3 regions was performed using RNA transcripts as template. HTBI primers were employed in a first-round RT-PCR of the TCR CDR3. One entry per CDR3 protein, called by TCRdb with MiXCR from the multiplex PCR reads. Seen here are roughly 800,000 distinct CDR3 sequences, 38% observed once, and the top ten hold approximately 8.7%. Sequenced input: blood. Receptors were obtained from a man between 18 and 29 years old with Graves' hyperthyroidism.

This clonotype was seen only a few times. This chain joins TRBV19 and TRBJ2-2; D is ambiguous. Germline lookup yields CDR1 LNHDA and CDR2 SQIVND (reference sequence). The CDR3 is made up of 14 amino acids. The ends were cut back, 8 bases at V and 0 bases at J, with 10 bases in the middle. In DNA, the CDR3 is TGTGCCAGTGCTACAGACGCGAACACCGGGGAGCTGTTTTTT. Amino acids: CASATDANTGELFF.

This clonotype has a handful of counts. One junction end disagrees with the germline gene, perhaps due to a read error. The V gene is TRBV12-3 or TRBV12-4, the J gene TRBJ1-2, with D possibly being TRBD1 (5 bases). The CDR3 spans 11 residues. For the CDR3, the DNA is TGTGCCAGCAGTTTAGGACAGACCCTCTCTTTC. It is translated as CASSLGQTLSF.

The chain links TRBV12-3 or TRBV12-4 to TRBJ1-5, with D uncertain. V was pared by 6 bases and J by 2 bases, with 11 bases between. This CDR3 has 14 amino acids. In nucleotides, the CDR3 is TGTGCCAGCAGCGCCGGTTTCCGCAATCAGCCCCAGCATTTT. This encodes CASSAGFRNQPQHF.

This clonotype showed up many times. The chain employs TRBV15 and TRBJ2-5; TRBD1 might be the D (6 bases). Trimming removed 4 bases from V and 5 bases from J, with 17 bases in between. CDR1 and CDR2 (germline): LNHNV, YYDKDF (reference sequence). The length of the CDR3 is 15 residues. CDR3 coding DNA: TGTGCCACCAGCACAGTACAGGGTGAGGCGGAGACCCAGTACTTC. Translation: CATSTVQGEAETQYF. Based on the CDR3 plus reference TRBV15 and TRBJ2-5, the full variable domain is DAMVIQNPRYQVTQFGKPVTLSCSQTLNHNVMYWYQQKSSQAPKLLFHYYDKDFNNEADTPDNFQSRRPNTSFCFLDIRSPGLGDTAMYLCATSTVQGEAETQYFGPGTRLLVL.

The chain couples TRBV25-1 to TRBJ2-1, with no clear D. The CDR3 consists of 11 residues. CDR1 MGHDK and CDR2 SYGVNS come from the germline V gene. V lost 5 bases to trimming and J lost 10 bases, with 9 bases between them. The CDR3 loop reads CASSFGYEQFF. The CDR3 region has the DNA TGTGCCAGCAGTTTTGGGTACGAGCAGTTCTTC. Full variable domain (rest looked up from reference TRBV25-1 and TRBJ2-1): EADIYQTPRYLVIGTGKKITLECSQTMGHDKMYWYQQDPGMELHLIHYSYGVNSTEKGDLSSESTVSRIRTEHFPLTLESARPSHTSQYLCASSFGYEQFFGPGTRLTVL.

The chain joins TRBV7-3 to TRBJ2-3; 12 bases align to TRBD2. The CDR3 is 15 amino acids. J gave up 5 bases and V 6 bases, and 6 bases lay outside the gene matches. The germline CDR1 and CDR2 sequences are SGHTA and FQGTGA. CDR3 sequence (DNA): TGTGCCAGCAGTTGGGCTAGCGGGAGGGGAGATACGCAGTATTTT. Protein: CASSWASGRGDTQYF.

V and J are TRBV15 and TRBJ2-5, with D possibly being TRBD2 (7 bases). The CDR3 sequence is 16 residues long. The ends were cut back, 0 bases at V and 5 bases at J, with 16 bases in the middle. Germline values: CDR1 LNHNV, CDR2 YYDKDF (reference sequence). DNA for the CDR3: TGTGCCACCAGCAGAGAATTGTCCGGGGGGCTGGAGACCCAGTACTTC. This gives the protein CATSRELSGGLETQYF.

The chain combines TRBV9 with TRBJ1-2; 11 bases align to TRBD1. With 3 bases clipped from V and 7 bases from J, the junction kept 8 bases outside the gene matches. Germline CDR1 reads SGDLS; CDR2 reads YYNGEE. The CDR3 extends over 15 amino acids. Here the CDR3 reads CASSGYGTGGGGYTF. DNA for the CDR3: TGTGCCAGCAGCGGATACGGGACAGGGGGAGGTGGCTACACCTTC.

This clonotype was found a few times. The chain's CDR3 is CASSHLVNTIYF. CDR3 bases: TGTGCCAGCAGTCACCTAGTGAACACCATATATTTT. The chain is built from TRBV2 and TRBJ1-3; D ambiguous. Trimming left V 5 bases short and J 7 bases short, with 9 bases between. CDR1 and CDR2 (germline): SNHLY, FYNNEI. The CDR3 is 12 amino acids.